This TCR beta chain is drawn from a study of blood T cell repertoires in COVID-19. On the study more broadly: COVID-19 samples collected from the United States, Italy and Spain covered acute and convalescent phases. The analysed material was cDNA or gDNA that came from T cells, B-cell-depleted T cells, or PBMCs.

The CDR3 is 16 amino acids. With 8 bases clipped from V and 5 bases from J, the junction kept 13 bases outside the gene matches. Germline V gene data show CDR1 as KGHSH and CDR2 as LQKENI. Per the study methods: How many nucleated cells were present was estimated from reference gene primer amplification. Data came from immunoSEQ multiplex PCR; TCRdb stores just in-frame clones and leaves some out. D and trimming come from the DNA, and the V and J calls and clone size come from that table. The sample consists of 150,000 to 200,000 clones, approximately 90% of them appearing once. This clonotype was sampled from a human donor in a cohort sampled during active COVID-19. What was sequenced was peripheral blood. This chain connects TRBV18 to TRBJ2-2; 8 bases align to TRBD2. The CDR3 nucleotides read TGTGCCAGCAGCCGACCGAGCGGGAGCCGGACCGGGGAGCTGTTTTTT. Its protein is CASSRPSGSRTGELFF. Full variable domain (rest looked up from reference TRBV18 and TRBJ2-2): NAGVMQNPRHLVRRRGQEARLRCSPMKGHSHVYWYRQLPEEGLKFMVYLQKENIIDESGMPKERFSAEFPKEGPSILRIQQVVRGDSAAYFCASSRPSGSRTGELFFGEGSRLTVL.